The 21 T cell receptor beta chains reported below all come from one sample, sequenced in a study of identical twins. MiXCR, run by TCRdb on the 5' RACE reads, gives a single entry per CDR3 protein. The table has about 1.7 million distinct CDR3 sequences, under 35% seen once. The sample comprised cord blood. The receptors originated from a newborn girl in good health.

This rearrangement joins TRBV3-1 to TRBJ2-5, with 7 bases aligning to TRBD2. CDR3 size: 15 residues. The germline V gene encodes CDR1 LGHDT and CDR2 YNNKEL (reference sequence). V was clipped by 3 bases and J by 5 bases; unmatched bases: 9. In nucleotides, the CDR3 is TGTGCCAGCAGCCAGAACGGGGGGACGGGTGAGACCCAGTACTTC. Amino acids: CASSQNGGTGETQYF.

The V and J genes are TRBV7-2 and TRBJ2-3; 12 nucleotides line up with TRBD2. Germline assignment: CDR1 SGHTA and CDR2 FQGNSA. The trim removed 5 bases at V and 4 bases at J, leaving 7 bases unmatched. The CDR3 sequence is 16 residues long. The CDR3 nucleotides are TGTGCCAGCAGCCCGGGACTAGCGGGTTACCCAGATACGCAGTATTTT. Its protein is CASSPGLAGYPDTQYF.

In this sample, this clonotype turned up many times. The V and J genes are TRBV20-1 and TRBJ1-5; D remains unclear. This CDR3 has 12 residues. Germline V gene lookup returns CDR1 DFQATT and CDR2 SNEGSKA (reference sequence). V shed 3 bases and J shed 4 bases, with 7 bases lying between them. CDR3 in amino acids: CSASRLNQPQHF. CDR3 coding DNA: TGCAGTGCTAGCCGTCTTAATCAGCCCCAGCATTTT.

In this sample, this clonotype turned up a few times. This chain joins TRBV3-1 and TRBJ2-3; 9 bases match TRBD2. Losses at the gene ends were 2 bases for V and 5 bases for J; bases not matched to a gene: 8. The CDR3 extends over 16 amino acids. Germline CDR1 and CDR2: LGHDT and YNNKEL (reference sequence). The CDR3 region has the DNA TGTGCCAGCAGCCAACTCGCGGGAGGGCTTAAAGATACGCAGTATTTT. The encoded protein is CASSQLAGGLKDTQYF.

This chain connects TRBV20-1 to TRBJ2-7, with a tentative D call TRBD1 (5 bases). Trimming took 3 bases from V and 0 from J, leaving 12 bases between them. The germline gives CDR1 DFQATT, CDR2 SNEGSKA (reference sequence). The CDR3 is 14 amino acids. For the CDR3, the DNA is TGCAGTGCTAGTGCCCCCCAGGGCTCCTACGAGCAGTACTTC. Translation gives CSASAPQGSYEQYF.

The V gene is TRBV29-1, the J gene TRBJ2-3, with a tentative D call TRBD1 (10 bases). V gave up 8 bases and J gave up 5 bases, with 26 bases separating them. Germline V gives CDR1 SQVTM, CDR2 ANQGSEA. This CDR3 spans 16 amino acids. CDR3 sequence (DNA): TGCAGCTCCCAAAGGCGGGGGGGACAGGGGCGAGATACGCAGTATTTT. This translates into CSSQRRGGQGRDTQYF.

This clonotype has only a few counts. The chain has TRBV20-1 and TRBJ2-5; 9 bases align to TRBD1. The V segment lost 3 bases and the J segment 11 bases; nucleotides outside the gene matches: 13. From germline, CDR1 is DFQATT and CDR2 SNEGSKA (reference sequence). The CDR3 contains 14 residues. DNA for the CDR3: TGCAGTGCTAGCGGACAGGGGTCGTCTCGGCAGCAGTACTTC. It codes for CSASGQGSSRQQYF.

For this clonotype: The junction departs from germline at one end; a sequencing error may be responsible. The rearrangement links TRBV28 to TRBJ1-5, with TRBD1 matching 7 bases. Per the germline V gene, CDR1 is MDHEN and CDR2 is SYDVKM. The length of the CDR3 is 14 residues. CDR3 sequence reads: CASTIGTVNQPQHF. The CDR3 nucleotides read TGCGCCAGCACTATCGGGACAGTCAATCAGCCCCAGCATTTT.

The chain employs TRBV28 and TRBJ1-2; D might be TRBD1 (6 bases). Germline V gives CDR1 MDHEN, CDR2 SYDVKM. The CDR3 consists of 13 residues. Trimming shortened V by 2 bases and J by 6 bases, and 10 bases separated the two germline ends. As DNA, the CDR3 is TGTGCCAGCAGTTTACCAGGGGAGGATGGCTACACCTTC. This gives the protein CASSLPGEDGYTF.

The chain recombines TRBV28 with TRBJ1-4; D is undetermined. Trimming removed 6 bases at V and 2 bases at J, with 13 bases between. Looked up from germline, CDR1 is MDHEN and CDR2 is SYDVKM. This CDR3 has 15 residues. The CDR3 reads CASRDSPWTNEKLFF. The CDR3 bases are TGTGCCAGCAGGGATTCGCCCTGGACTAATGAAAAACTGTTTTTT.

This clonotype was found a few times. The chain recombines TRBV29-1 with TRBJ2-1; D uncertain. Germline V gene lookup returns CDR1 SQVTM and CDR2 ANQGSEA. This CDR3 contains 13 residues. V dropped 8 bases and J dropped 10 bases, with 21 bases sitting between them. CDR3: CSFSSDFGGEQFF. In nucleotides, the CDR3 is TGCAGCTTCTCCTCAGATTTTGGTGGGGAGCAGTTCTTC.

This chain connects TRBV5-5 to TRBJ2-7; TRBD2 aligns across 10 bases. Germline V gene lookup returns CDR1 SGHKS and CDR2 YYEKEE (reference sequence). This CDR3 is built from 16 residues. With V trimmed by 2 bases and J by 3 bases, 8 bases remained unmatched. The CDR3 reads CASSFTWTSGYYEQYF. CDR3 DNA sequence: TGTGCCAGCAGCTTTACTTGGACTAGCGGTTACTACGAGCAGTACTTC.

At least ten counts were recorded for this clonotype. One end of the junction does not line up with germline, which may come from a read error. The V call is TRBV5-1, the J call TRBJ2-5, with unresolved D. This CDR3 region has 12 residues. Germline lookup yields CDR1 SGHRS and CDR2 YFSETQ. The DNA for the CDR3 is TGTGCCAGCAGCTTAGAAGTTGAGACCCAGTACTTC. As protein: CASSLEVETQYF.

With regard to this clonotype: This may arise from a read error, as a much more abundant clone is one base away. The chain uses TRBV28 and TRBJ2-3; D unclear. The germline CDR1 and CDR2 sequences are MDHEN and SYDVKM. The V gene lost 3 bases and the J gene lost 6 bases, with 22 bases spanning the gap. CDR3 size: 17 residues. The CDR3 is CASSFRQSPVATDTQYF. The CDR3 DNA is TGTGCCAGCAGTTTCAGGCAGTCCCCCGTCGCGACGGATACGCAGTATTTT.

This clonotype has only a few counts. V and J are TRBV20-1 and TRBJ2-5, with 11 bases identical to TRBD1. Germline lookup yields CDR1 DFQATT and CDR2 SNEGSKA (reference sequence). This CDR3 is built from 14 residues. V dropped 4 bases and J dropped 11; count of bases not matched to a gene: 12. For the CDR3, the DNA is TGCAGTGCTACGGACAGGGGGCAAGTTCGGGAGCAGTACTTC. It codes for CSATDRGQVREQYF.

CDR3 sequence reads: CASSYSPRNEQYF. CDR3 nucleotide sequence: TGTGCCAGCAGTTACTCGCCAAGGAATGAGCAGTACTTC. V and J are TRBV6-6 and TRBJ2-5; no clear D. Germline CDR1 and CDR2: MNHNY and SVGAGI (reference sequence). This CDR3 is 13 amino acids long. V gave up 0 bases and J gave up 11 bases, with 13 bases separating them.

This sequence joins TRBV9 and TRBJ2-3; D not resolved. Germline values: CDR1 SGDLS, CDR2 YYNGEE. Trimming pared 3 bases from V and 5 bases from J, leaving 7 bases between. The CDR3 loop spans 12 amino acids. CDR3 region: CASSALKDTQYF. CDR3 nucleotides: TGTGCCAGCAGCGCTCTTAAAGATACGCAGTATTTT.

This clonotype was recorded a few times. The J gene is TRBJ1-2, the V gene TRBV20-1; D unresolved. V gave up 7 bases and J gave up 10 bases, with 7 bases separating them. The CDR3 loop spans 8 amino acids. Germline V gene lookup returns CDR1 DFQATT and CDR2 SNEGSKA (reference sequence). CDR3 DNA sequence: TGCAGTGTTATTGACTACACCTTC. Amino acids: CSVIDYTF.

The chain couples TRBV29-1 to TRBJ1-2; no clear D. Trimming removed 4 bases at V and 4 bases at J, with 10 bases between. This CDR3 is built from 12 residues. CDR1 is SQVTM and CDR2 is ANQGSEA in the germline V gene. CDR3 coding DNA: TGCAGCGTTGTAAGTGGATTCTATGGCTACACCTTC. Protein sequence: CSVVSGFYGYTF. The whole variable domain, filled in from reference TRBV29-1 and TRBJ1-2, reads SAVISQKPSRDICQRGTSLTIQCQVDSQVTMMFWYRQQPGQSLTLIATANQGSEATYESGFVIDKFPISRPNLTFSTLTVSNMSPEDSSIYLCSVVSGFYGYTFGSGTRLTVV.

The chain links TRBV29-1 to TRBJ1-5; 7 bases agree with TRBD1. The V gene end was trimmed by 5 bases and the J gene end by 4 bases; junction bases not matched to a gene: 8. Per germline, CDR1 SQVTM and CDR2 ANQGSEA. The CDR3 runs 14 residues. For the CDR3, the DNA is TGCAGCGTTACATCGACAGGGCCGAATCAGCCCCAGCATTTT. Translated, it gives CSVTSTGPNQPQHF.

This chain uses TRBV7-2 with TRBJ2-5; D perhaps matches TRBD2 (5 bases). V was clipped by 3 bases and J by 1 base, with 12 bases between them. Germline V gene data show CDR1 as SGHTA and CDR2 as FQGNSA. The CDR3 sequence is 15 residues long. This CDR3 is CASSLGASTQETQYF. The CDR3 region has the DNA TGTGCCAGCAGCTTGGGAGCGAGCACCCAAGAGACCCAGTACTTC.